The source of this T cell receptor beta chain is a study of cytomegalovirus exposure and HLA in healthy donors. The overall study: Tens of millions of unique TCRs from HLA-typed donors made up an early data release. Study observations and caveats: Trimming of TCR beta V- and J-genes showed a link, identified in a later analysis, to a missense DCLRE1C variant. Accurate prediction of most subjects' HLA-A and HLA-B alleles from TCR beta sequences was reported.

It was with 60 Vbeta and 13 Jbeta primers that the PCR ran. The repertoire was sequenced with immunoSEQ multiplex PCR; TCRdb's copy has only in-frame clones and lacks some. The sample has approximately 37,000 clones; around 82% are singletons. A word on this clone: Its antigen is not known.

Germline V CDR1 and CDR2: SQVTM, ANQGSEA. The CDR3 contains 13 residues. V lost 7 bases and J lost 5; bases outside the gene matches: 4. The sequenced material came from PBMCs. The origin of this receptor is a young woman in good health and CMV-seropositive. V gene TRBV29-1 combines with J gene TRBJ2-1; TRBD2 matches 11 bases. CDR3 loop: CSETSGSDNEQFF. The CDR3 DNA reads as TGCAGCGAAACTAGCGGGAGTGACAATGAGCAGTTCTTC.